Listed below are T cell receptor beta chains from one sample, sequenced in a study of OX40 agonist ivuxolimab in advanced cancers. Clones were sequenced by immunoSEQ multiplex PCR, and TCRdb holds only the in-frame ones, with some missing. Of 70,000 or so clones detected, around nine tenths appear once; the ten largest clones hold approximately 0.63%. The sequencing here drew on CD4+ or CD8+ T cells sorted from blood, taken in a trial of the OX40 agonist ivuxolimab. These receptors all come from an adult with an advanced solid tumor such as melanoma, head and neck, liver or kidney cancer. The CDR3 runs from the conserved cysteine through the conserved F or W. The order of the fields is J gene, V gene, CDR3 protein.

J: TRBJ1-5
V: TRBV5-1
CDR3: CASSLDGTERRAQHF

J: TRBJ1-6
V: TRBV7-2
CDR3: CASTQRGVGNNSPLHF

J: TRBJ1-6
V: TRBV18
CDR3: CASSSNRGPNPGSPLHF

J: TRBJ1-1
V: TRBV11-3
CDR3: CASSFRANTEAFF

J: TRBJ1-1
V: TRBV7-9
CDR3: CASSLTTFMNTEAFF

J: TRBJ1-2
V: TRBV6-1
CDR3: CASSEGGNNYGYTF

J: TRBJ2-5
V: TRBV6-5
CDR3: CASRRTGGETQYF

J: TRBJ2-3
V: TRBV7-9
CDR3: CASSDGRGFTDTQYF

J: TRBJ1-2
V: TRBV27
CDR3: CATFRMGQDYGYTF

J: TRBJ1-5
V: TRBV27
CDR3: CASSLSTGPSQPQHF

J: TRBJ1-1
V: TRBV19
CDR3: CASSIDRINAVEAFF

J: TRBJ2-1
V: TRBV21-1
CDR3: CASRKVTSYNEQFF

J: TRBJ2-3
V: TRBV6-5
CDR3: CASSYGDRSSTDTQYF

J: TRBJ2-5
V: TRBV18
CDR3: CASSTAPGAGETQYF

J: TRBJ2-5
V: TRBV14
CDR3: CASSPYPQTWETQYF

J: TRBJ1-2
V: TRBV10-3
CDR3: CAISDSDRRGGYTF

J: TRBJ2-2
V: TRBV29-1
CDR3: CSVDRGLNTGELFF

J: TRBJ2-3
V: TRBV9
CDR3: CASSFRLAGGSDTQYF

J: TRBJ1-4
V: TRBV25-1
CDR3: CASSEQGIMNEKLFF

J: TRBJ1-1
V: TRBV28
CDR3: CASQGLLVAFF

J: TRBJ2-7
V: TRBV7-9
CDR3: CASSLGTGYEQYF

J: TRBJ1-2
V: TRBV7-2
CDR3: CASSDRGQGVWGYTF

J: TRBJ2-2
V: TRBV5-1
CDR3: CASSLSVSNTGELFF

J: TRBJ1-1
V: TRBV6-5
CDR3: CASSYEFPPEAFF

J: TRBJ1-6
V: TRBV5-8
CDR3: CASSPPLTGSSYNSPLHF

J: TRBJ1-5
V: TRBV6-1
CDR3: CASSVRQGRMPQHF

J: TRBJ2-7
V: TRBV10-3
CDR3: CAIMARSYEQYF

J: TRBJ2-2
V: TRBV7-9
CDR3: CASSLEGGGTGELFF